This T cell receptor beta chain was documented in a study of somatic mutations in cytotoxic T cells in rheumatoid arthritis. Study outcomes and limitations: Patients with rheumatoid arthritis, but not healthy controls, had CD8+ clonality that increased with age. About an eighth of the roughly 65 patients had a largest CD8+ clone above 20% of CD8+ cells. The antigen targets of the expanded CD8+ clones lacked identification.

Blood donors, with a median age of about 56 years (range roughly 21-80) and roughly 58% female, made up the healthy control group. Clones were read by immunoSEQ multiplex PCR, and TCRdb kept only the in-frame ones, dropping some. The repertoire has tens of thousands of clones, over 80% of them found once; the top ten carry roughly 5.6%. On this clone: The antigen is unknown.

The CDR3 length is 18 residues. V trimming: 1 base; J trimming: 4 bases; junction bases outside the gene matches: 11. Germline-derived CDR1 and CDR2 are SEHNR and FQNEAQ (reference sequence). The sample comprised CD8+ T cells sorted from blood. The V and J genes are TRBV7-9 and TRBJ2-2; 8 nucleotides line up with TRBD2. This TCR came from a middle-aged man in good health. CDR3 nucleotides: TGTGCCAGCAGCTTAGGCTCTGGCGGGAGGTGGCCCACCGGGGAGCTGTTTTTT. Translation gives CASSLGSGGRWPTGELFF.